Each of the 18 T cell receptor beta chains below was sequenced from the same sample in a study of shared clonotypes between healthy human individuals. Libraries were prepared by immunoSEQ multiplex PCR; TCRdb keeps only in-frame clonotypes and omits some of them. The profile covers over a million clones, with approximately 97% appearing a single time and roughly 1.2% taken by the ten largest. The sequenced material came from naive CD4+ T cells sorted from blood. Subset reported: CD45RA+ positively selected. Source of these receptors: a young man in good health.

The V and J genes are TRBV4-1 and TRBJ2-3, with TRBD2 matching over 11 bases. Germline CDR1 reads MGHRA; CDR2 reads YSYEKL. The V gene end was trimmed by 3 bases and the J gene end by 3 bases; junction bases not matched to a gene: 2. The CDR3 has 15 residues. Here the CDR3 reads CASSQTSGTTDTQYF. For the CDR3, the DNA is TGCGCCAGCAGCCAGACTAGCGGGACTACAGATACGCAGTATTTT.

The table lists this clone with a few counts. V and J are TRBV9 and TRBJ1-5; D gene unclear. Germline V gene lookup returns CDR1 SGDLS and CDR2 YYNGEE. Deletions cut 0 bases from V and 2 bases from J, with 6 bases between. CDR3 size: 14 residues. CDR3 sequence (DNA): TGTGCCAGCAGCGTAGATGGGGGCAATCAGCCCCAGCATTTT. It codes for CASSVDGGNQPQHF.

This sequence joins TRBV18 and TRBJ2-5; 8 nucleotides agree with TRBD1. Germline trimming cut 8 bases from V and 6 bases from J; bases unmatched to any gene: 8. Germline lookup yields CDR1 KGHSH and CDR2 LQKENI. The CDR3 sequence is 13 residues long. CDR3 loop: CASQRTGRQTQYF. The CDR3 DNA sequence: TGTGCCAGCCAACGGACAGGGAGGCAGACCCAGTACTTC.

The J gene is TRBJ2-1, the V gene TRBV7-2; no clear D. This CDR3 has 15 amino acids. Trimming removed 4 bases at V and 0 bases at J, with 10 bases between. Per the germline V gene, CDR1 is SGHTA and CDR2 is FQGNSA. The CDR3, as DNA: TGTGCCAGCAGCTCTAGGAAAAGCTCCTACAATGAGCAGTTCTTC. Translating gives CASSSRKSSYNEQFF.

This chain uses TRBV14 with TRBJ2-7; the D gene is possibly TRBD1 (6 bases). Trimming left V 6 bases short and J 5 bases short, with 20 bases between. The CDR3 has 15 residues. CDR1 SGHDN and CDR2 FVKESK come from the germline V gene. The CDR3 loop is CASSPNREVIHEQYF. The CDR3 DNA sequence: TGTGCCAGCAGTCCTAACAGGGAAGTAATCCACGAGCAGTACTTC.

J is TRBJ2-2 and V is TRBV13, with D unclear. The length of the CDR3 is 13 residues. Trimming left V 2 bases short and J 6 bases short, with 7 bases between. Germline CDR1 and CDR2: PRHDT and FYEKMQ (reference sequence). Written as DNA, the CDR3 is TGTGCCAGCAGCTTATTCACGGCCGGGGAGCTGTTTTTT. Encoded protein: CASSLFTAGELFF. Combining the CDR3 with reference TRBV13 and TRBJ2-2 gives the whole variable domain AAGVIQSPRHLIKEKRETATLKCYPIPRHDTVYWYQQGPGQDPQFLISFYEKMQSDKGSIPDRFSAQQFSDYHSELNMSSLELGDSALYFCASSLFTAGELFFGEGSRLTVL.

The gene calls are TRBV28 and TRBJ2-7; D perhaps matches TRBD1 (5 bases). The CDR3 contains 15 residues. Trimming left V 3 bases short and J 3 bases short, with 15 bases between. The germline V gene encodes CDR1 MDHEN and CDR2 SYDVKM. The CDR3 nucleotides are TGTGCCAGCAGTTTGGGGCAGGGTGTCCGCTACGAGCAGTACTTC. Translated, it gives CASSLGQGVRYEQYF.

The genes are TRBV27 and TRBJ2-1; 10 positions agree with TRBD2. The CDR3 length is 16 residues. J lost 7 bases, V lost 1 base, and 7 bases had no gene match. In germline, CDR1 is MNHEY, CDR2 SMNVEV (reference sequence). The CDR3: CASSLWASGGGNEQFF. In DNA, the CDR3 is TGTGCCAGCAGTTTATGGGCTAGCGGGGGTGGGAATGAGCAGTTCTTC.

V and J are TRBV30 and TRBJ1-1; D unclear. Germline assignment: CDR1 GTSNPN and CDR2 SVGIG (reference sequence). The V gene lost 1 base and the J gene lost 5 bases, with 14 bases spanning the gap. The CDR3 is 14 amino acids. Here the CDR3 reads CAWSAGPRGTEAFF. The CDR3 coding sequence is TGTGCCTGGAGTGCCGGGCCCCGAGGGACTGAAGCTTTCTTT. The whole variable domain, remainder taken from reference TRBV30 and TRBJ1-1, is SQTIHQWPATLVQPVGSPLSLECTVEGTSNPNLYWYRQAAGRGLQLLFYSVGIGQISSEVPQNLSASRPQDRQFILSSKKLLLSDSGFYLCAWSAGPRGTEAFFGQGTRLTVV.

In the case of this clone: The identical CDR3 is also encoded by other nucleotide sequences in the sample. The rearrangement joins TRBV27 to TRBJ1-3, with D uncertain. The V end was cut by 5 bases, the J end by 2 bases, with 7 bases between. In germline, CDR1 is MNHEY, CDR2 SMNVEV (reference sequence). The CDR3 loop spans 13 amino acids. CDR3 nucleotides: TGTGCCAGCAGTCTAAGAGCTGGAAACACCATATATTTT. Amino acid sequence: CASSLRAGNTIYF.

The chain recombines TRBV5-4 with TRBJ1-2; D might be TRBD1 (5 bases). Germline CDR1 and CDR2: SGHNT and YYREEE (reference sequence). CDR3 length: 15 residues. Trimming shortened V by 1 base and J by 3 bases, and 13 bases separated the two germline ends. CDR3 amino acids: CASSLNGGADYGYTF. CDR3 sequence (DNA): TGTGCCAGCAGCTTGAATGGGGGTGCTGACTATGGCTACACCTTC.

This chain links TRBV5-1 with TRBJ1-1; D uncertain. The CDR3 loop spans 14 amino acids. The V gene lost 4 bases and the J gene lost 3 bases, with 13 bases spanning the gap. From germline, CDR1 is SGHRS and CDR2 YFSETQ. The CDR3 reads CASSGRHADTEAFF. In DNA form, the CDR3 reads TGCGCCAGCAGCGGACGGCATGCGGACACTGAAGCTTTCTTT.

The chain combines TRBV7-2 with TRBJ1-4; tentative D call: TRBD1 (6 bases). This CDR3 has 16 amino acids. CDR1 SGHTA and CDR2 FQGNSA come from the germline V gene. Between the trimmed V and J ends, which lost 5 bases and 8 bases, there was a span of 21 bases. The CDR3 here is CASSGELRQESEKLFF. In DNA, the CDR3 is TGTGCCAGCAGCGGAGAACTACGACAGGAGAGCGAAAAACTGTTTTTT. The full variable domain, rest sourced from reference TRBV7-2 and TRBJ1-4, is GAGVSQSPSNKVTEKGKDVELRCDPISGHTALYWYRQSLGQGLEFLIYFQGNSAPDKSGLPSDRFSAERTGGSVSTLTIQRTQQEDSAVYLCASSGELRQESEKLFFGSGTQLSVL.

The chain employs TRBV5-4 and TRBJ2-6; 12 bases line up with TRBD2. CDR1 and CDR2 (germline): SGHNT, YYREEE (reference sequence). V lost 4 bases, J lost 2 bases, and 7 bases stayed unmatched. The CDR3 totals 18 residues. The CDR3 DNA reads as TGTGCCAGCAGCCCCGGAGGACTAGCGGGAACTGGGGCCAACGTCCTGACTTTC. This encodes CASSPGGLAGTGANVLTF.

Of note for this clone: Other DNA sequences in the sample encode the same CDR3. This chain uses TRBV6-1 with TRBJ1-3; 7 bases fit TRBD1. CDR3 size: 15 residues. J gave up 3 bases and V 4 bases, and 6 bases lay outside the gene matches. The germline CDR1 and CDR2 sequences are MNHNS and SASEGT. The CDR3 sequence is CASSVLDRVGNTIYF. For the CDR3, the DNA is TGTGCCAGCAGTGTGCTCGACAGGGTTGGAAACACCATATATTTT.

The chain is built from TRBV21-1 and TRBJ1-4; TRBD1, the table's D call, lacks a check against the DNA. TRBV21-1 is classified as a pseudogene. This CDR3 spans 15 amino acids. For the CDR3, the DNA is TGTGCCAGCAGCAACGACAGGGCCGACATGAAAAAACTGTTTTTT. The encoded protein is CASSNDRADMKKLFF.

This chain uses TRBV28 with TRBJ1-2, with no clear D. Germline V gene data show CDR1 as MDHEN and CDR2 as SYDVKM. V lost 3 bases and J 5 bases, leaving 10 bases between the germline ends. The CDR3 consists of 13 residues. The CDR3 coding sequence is TGTGCCAGCAGTTTCGGCTTTCGATATGGCTACACCTTC. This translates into CASSFGFRYGYTF.

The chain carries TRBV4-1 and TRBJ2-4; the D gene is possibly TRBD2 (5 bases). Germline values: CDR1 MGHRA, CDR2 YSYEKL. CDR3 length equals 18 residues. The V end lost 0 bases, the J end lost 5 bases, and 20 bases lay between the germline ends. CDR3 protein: CASSQDGVGLALQNIQYF. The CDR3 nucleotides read TGCGCCAGCAGCCAAGATGGCGTAGGGCTAGCCCTGCAAAACATTCAGTACTTC.